The sequence of this T cell receptor beta chain was determined in a study of regulatory T cells in long-lasting Graves disease. Both iRepertoire HTBI primers and Arm-PCR of CDR3 regions were used to build the TCR beta libraries. In the original processing: Overall, samples carried approximately 60 TRBV and 14 TRBJ segments. TCRdb re-called the multiplex PCR reads with MiXCR, one entry per CDR3 protein. Here the V and J calls rest on TCRdb's processing, not on the authors' analysis. The table shows 420,000 or so distinct CDR3 sequences, with 15% to 20% occurring only once. The time point was: newly diagnosed GD, antithyroid drugs for less than 3 months. PBMCs provided the RNA from which the TCR library was made. Diagnosis followed American Thyroid Association guidelines for Graves' disease. This clonotype was recorded at least ten times. The CDR3 is 13 residues long. The germline CDR1 and CDR2 sequences are PRHDT and FYEKMQ (reference sequence). Trimming removed 10 bases from V and 3 bases from J, with 15 bases in between.

The same data also contributed to another study, on T cells in Graves' hyperthyroidism and ophthalmopathy.

The receptor comes from a woman aged 18-29 years with Graves disease. The chain couples TRBV13 to TRBJ1-1, with a possible D match to TRBD1 (5 bases). Sequences were derived from peripheral blood mononuclear cells (PBMCs), sampled at new diagnosis, from a patient treated with antithyroid drugs. CDR3 DNA sequence: TGTGCCACCAAGACAGCGGGGCACACTGAAGCTTTCTTT. Its protein product is CATKTAGHTEAFF.